This T cell receptor (beta chain) was profiled in a study of shared clonotypes between healthy human individuals. This clone was recorded once. TCRdb keeps only in-frame clones here, not all; method: immunoSEQ multiplex PCR. The sample shows about 340,000 clones, less than 75% of them seen only once. Into CD45RA+ naive and CD45RA-negative memory subsets, the CD4+ cells were split. Germline CDR1 is SNHLY and CDR2 is FYNNEI. This CDR3 has 16 amino acids. V was cut by 4 bases and J by 3 bases, with 18 bases left in between. Sequencing was performed on memory CD4+ T cells sorted from blood. Subset denoted: CD45RA-negative fraction. This rearrangement joins TRBV2 to TRBJ2-5, with a possible D match to TRBD1 (5 bases). The TCR was taken from a man younger than 45 in good health. The CDR3 bases are TGTGCCAGCAGTGGCTACGACAGATTGCATAAAGAGACCCAGTACTTC. It codes for CASSGYDRLHKETQYF.